This T cell receptor (beta chain) comes out of a study of T-cell reconstitution after alpha-beta-depleted transplantation in children. V was clipped by 3 bases and J by 6 bases, with 5 bases between them. From germline, CDR1 is SGHAT and CDR2 FQNNGV. CDR3 length equals 12 residues. This clonotype was seen at least ten times. Its antigen is undetermined. This sample's TCRbeta library carried unique molecular identifier barcodes. Each CDR3 protein gets one entry after TCRdb re-called the PCR reads with MiXCR. The data contain some 260,000 distinct CDR3 sequences, roughly a quarter of them singletons. Study-level findings and limits: The origin of high day-60 TCRbeta diversity in some patients lay in surviving recipient T cells and thymic progenitors. Reports say that about two months after transplant, the alpha-beta T cells came out of several hundred graft clones that had expanded. Counts and diversity of T cells one year after transplant came mostly from newly produced T cells.

V gene TRBV11-2 combines with J gene TRBJ2-2; maybe TRBD1 (5 bases). The sample here was PBMCs, mostly from graft donor cells, taken 360 days after TCRalphabeta/CD19-depleted stem cell transplant. The clonotype was recovered from a female patient aged 2-9 years who had a stem cell transplant for congenital amegakaryocytic thrombocytopenia, so the T cells may come from the graft donor. The CDR3, as DNA: TGTGCCAGCAGCTTGGGGCCCGGGGAGCTGTTTTTT. Translation: CASSLGPGELFF.